This is a list of T cell receptor beta chains from one sample in a study of PD-1 blockade in classical Hodgkin lymphoma. The repertoire was sequenced with immunoSEQ multiplex PCR; TCRdb's copy has only in-frame clones and lacks some. In the table there are under 110,000 clones, roughly 90% of which are singletons. The sequencing used peripheral blood mononuclear cells (PBMCs), collected before the second cycle of nivolumab. These receptors came from a human donor with classical Hodgkin lymphoma. Both conserved end residues are part of each CDR3.

j_gene: TRBJ1-3; v_gene: TRBV19; CDR3aa: CASSIGREVDTIYF
j_gene: TRBJ1-5; v_gene: TRBV27; CDR3aa: CASSLSVRENSNQPQHF
j_gene: TRBJ2-7; v_gene: TRBV7-9; CDR3aa: CASSATDRGRPYEQYF
j_gene: TRBJ2-3; v_gene: TRBV9; CDR3aa: CASSVAPRVWTPDTQYF
j_gene: TRBJ2-7; v_gene: TRBV9; CDR3aa: CASSPLGSSYEQYF
j_gene: TRBJ2-5; v_gene: TRBV7-6; CDR3aa: CASSLRWASSRETQYF
j_gene: TRBJ1-5; v_gene: TRBV6-5; CDR3aa: CASSRYSNQPQHF
j_gene: TRBJ1-1; v_gene: TRBV19; CDR3aa: CASSTHYTHSQGSGTEAFF
j_gene: TRBJ1-5; v_gene: TRBV9; CDR3aa: CASSSDGNQPQHF
j_gene: TRBJ2-2; v_gene: TRBV7-7; CDR3aa: CASSLRQGTGELFF
j_gene: TRBJ2-7; v_gene: TRBV6-1; CDR3aa: CASSWTGDGEQYF
j_gene: TRBJ1-6; v_gene: TRBV30; CDR3aa: CAWNRPQSSYNSPLHF
j_gene: TRBJ1-1; v_gene: TRBV5-4; CDR3aa: CASSYNRDTEAFF
j_gene: TRBJ1-5; v_gene: TRBV30; CDR3aa: CAWSVAILGQGNQPQHF
j_gene: TRBJ2-1; v_gene: TRBV2; CDR3aa: CASTSSYNEQFF
j_gene: TRBJ1-4; v_gene: TRBV6-1; CDR3aa: CAAEQSGDEKLFF
j_gene: TRBJ2-7; v_gene: TRBV12-2; CDR3aa: CASRPRGFGGRYEQYF
j_gene: TRBJ1-1; v_gene: TRBV5-4; CDR3aa: CASLKPGTEAFF
j_gene: TRBJ1-2; v_gene: TRBV7-2; CDR3aa: CASSLRTGHYGYTF
j_gene: TRBJ1-4; v_gene: TRBV5-1; CDR3aa: CASSLGTGGNEKLFF
j_gene: TRBJ2-7; v_gene: TRBV11-3; CDR3aa: CASSLVSGEQYF
j_gene: TRBJ2-2; v_gene: TRBV7-3; CDR3aa: CASSLPLAGPNTGELFF
j_gene: TRBJ1-4; v_gene: TRBV30; CDR3aa: CAWSFGWEKLFF
j_gene: TRBJ2-7; v_gene: TRBV6-6; CDR3aa: CASSYGTGIYEQYF
j_gene: TRBJ2-7; v_gene: TRBV6-1; CDR3aa: CASTRSFGDAYEQYF
j_gene: TRBJ2-7; v_gene: TRBV19; CDR3aa: CASSFSNSLAGATYEQYF
j_gene: TRBJ2-2; v_gene: TRBV9; CDR3aa: CASSGPRTGELFF
j_gene: TRBJ1-2; v_gene: TRBV30; CDR3aa: CAWSGGGTGGNYGYTF